This T cell receptor beta chain was recorded in a study of vaccination effects on CD4 cells after COVID-19. Comment on this clone: Its antigen is as yet unknown.

Profiling relied on immunoSEQ multiplex PCR, and the TCRdb table lists in-frame clones only, not all of them. The sample has tens of thousands of clones; 75% to 80% are singletons. Once cultured for 10 days, the cells underwent separation to obtain CD4+ T cells. The CDR3 loop spans 13 amino acids. The V gene lost 7 bases and the J gene lost 7 bases, with 13 bases spanning the gap. The germline CDR1 and CDR2 sequences are SGHTA and FQGTGA. The sequence was collected from a human donor who received a COVID-19 vaccine. The chain links TRBV7-3 to TRBJ2-2; perhaps TRBD2 as D (6 bases). The sequenced sample was CD4+ T cells from PBMCs cultured without peptide, obtained before COVID-19 vaccination. The chain's CDR3 is CASTEGGNGELFF. The CDR3 region has the DNA TGTGCCAGCACGGAGGGTGGAAACGGGGAGCTGTTTTTT. Filled out from reference TRBV7-3 and TRBJ2-2, the complete variable domain reads GAGVSQTPSNKVTEKGKYVELRCDPISGHTALYWYRQSLGQGPEFLIYFQGTGAADDSGLPNDRFFAVRPEGSVSTLKIQRTERGDSAVYLCASTEGGNGELFFGEGSRLTVL.